Listed here is a single TCR beta chain. This clonotype counts as large (0.1 to 1%). Its cognate antigen has yet to be identified. Qualities for individual bases were not recorded, and no much larger clone is one base off. The CDR3, from cysteine to phenylalanine, totals 16 residues. Just CDR3 DNA is preserved here, 48 bases in frame from base 1. CDR1 MNHNS and CDR2 SASEGT are derived from the germline V gene. Trimming leaves V shorter by 10 bases and J shorter by 6 bases, with the junction holding 17 bases beyond the gene matches. This sample is drawn from a study of CXCR3 chemokines and chemotherapy response in bladder cancer (dated 2022 in TCRdb). Regarding the study in general: Whether chemotherapy response in human bladder cancer was predicted by intratumoral CXCR3 chemokine system activity was examined in the study.

Library preparation used PCR. Sequencing instrument: Illumina HiSeq 2500. Starting from the raw public reads, TCRdb applied fastp trimming at Q25, assembled clones with MiXCR and retained in-frame beta chains. Here each entry gathers all rows of one CDR3 protein and keeps the most common genes and DNA. This sample comprises about 1,300 distinct CDR3 sequences, nearly 6% of them detected only once. The top ten clones comprise approximately 17% of the sample. Sampling took place from a patient whose treatment included neoadjuvant chemotherapy. The TCR sequence derives from a human donor with bladder cancer that responded to neoadjuvant chemotherapy. The chain joins TRBV6-1 to TRBJ2-1; TRBD1 fits 8 bases in the junction. The DNA reads as follows: TGTGCCACCAGCCCATCGGGGACAGGCCCTTCCAATGAGCAGTTCTTC. It specifies CATSPSGTGPSNEQFF.